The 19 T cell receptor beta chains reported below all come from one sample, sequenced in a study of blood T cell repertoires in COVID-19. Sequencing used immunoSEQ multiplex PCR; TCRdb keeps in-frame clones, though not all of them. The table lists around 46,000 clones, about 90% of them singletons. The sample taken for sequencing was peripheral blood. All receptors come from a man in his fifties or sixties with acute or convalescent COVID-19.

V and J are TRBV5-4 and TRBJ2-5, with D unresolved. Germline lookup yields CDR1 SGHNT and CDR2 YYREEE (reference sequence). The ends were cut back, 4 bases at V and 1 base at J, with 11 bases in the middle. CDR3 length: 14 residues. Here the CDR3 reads CASSPGGSQETQYF. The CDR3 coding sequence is TGTGCCAGCAGCCCGGGTGGGTCCCAAGAGACCCAGTACTTC.

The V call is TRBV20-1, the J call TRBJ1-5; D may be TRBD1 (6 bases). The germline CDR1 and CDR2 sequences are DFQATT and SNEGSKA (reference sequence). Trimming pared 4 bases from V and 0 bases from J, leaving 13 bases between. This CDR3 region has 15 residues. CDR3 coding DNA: TGCAGTGCTAATGAACAGGGAAATAGCAATCAGCCCCAGCATTTT. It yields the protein CSANEQGNSNQPQHF.

The CDR3 is CASSLFSQETQYF. CDR3 nucleotide sequence: TGTGCCAGCAGCTTGTTCAGCCAAGAGACCCAGTACTTC. The rearrangement uses TRBV5-6 and TRBJ2-5; D gene uncertain. Germline assignment: CDR1 SGHDT and CDR2 YYEEEE. The CDR3 covers 13 residues. Trimming stripped 1 base from V and 1 base from J, with 5 bases between. The entire variable domain, with the rest obtained from reference TRBV5-6 and TRBJ2-5, is as follows: DAGVTQSPTHLIKTRGQQVTLRCSPKSGHDTVSWYQQALGQGPQFIFQYYEEEERQRGNFPDRFSGHQFPNYSSELNVNALLLGDSALYLCASSLFSQETQYFGPGTRLLVL.

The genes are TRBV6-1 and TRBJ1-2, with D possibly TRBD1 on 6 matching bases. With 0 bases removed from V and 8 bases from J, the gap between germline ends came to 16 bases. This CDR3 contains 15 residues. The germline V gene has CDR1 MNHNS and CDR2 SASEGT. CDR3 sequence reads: CASSEAAGGAFGYTF. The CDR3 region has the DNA TGTGCCAGCAGTGAAGCGGCGGGGGGCGCGTTCGGCTACACCTTC.

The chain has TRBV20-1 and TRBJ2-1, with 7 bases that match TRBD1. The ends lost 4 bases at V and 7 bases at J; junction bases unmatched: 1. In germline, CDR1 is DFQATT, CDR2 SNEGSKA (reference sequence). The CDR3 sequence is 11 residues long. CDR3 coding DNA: TGCAGTGCTAAGGGGGCAAATGAGCAGTTCTTC. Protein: CSAKGANEQFF.

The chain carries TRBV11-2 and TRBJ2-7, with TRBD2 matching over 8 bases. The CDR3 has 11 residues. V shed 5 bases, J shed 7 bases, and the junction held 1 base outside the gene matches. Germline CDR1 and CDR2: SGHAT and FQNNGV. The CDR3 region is CASSRGGEQYF. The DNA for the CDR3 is TGTGCCAGCAGCCGCGGGGGGGAGCAGTACTTC.

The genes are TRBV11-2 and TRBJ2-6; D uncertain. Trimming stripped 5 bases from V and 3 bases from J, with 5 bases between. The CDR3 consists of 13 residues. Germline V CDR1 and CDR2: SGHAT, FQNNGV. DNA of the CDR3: TGTGCCAGCAGCCTACTTGGGGCCAACGTCCTGACTTTC. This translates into CASSLLGANVLTF.

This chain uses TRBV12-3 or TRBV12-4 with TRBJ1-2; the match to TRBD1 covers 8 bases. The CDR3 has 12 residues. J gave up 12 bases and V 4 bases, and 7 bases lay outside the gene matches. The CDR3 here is CASSSGGLKNTF. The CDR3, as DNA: TGTGCCAGCAGTTCAGGGGGCTTGAAGAACACCTTC.

The CDR3 loop reads CSVGGSSNEKLFF. CDR3 DNA sequence: TGCAGCGTTGGAGGTTCATCTAATGAAAAACTGTTTTTT. V gene TRBV29-1 combines with J gene TRBJ1-4; no clear D gene. V lost 4 bases and J lost 3, with 9 bases in between. Germline-derived CDR1 and CDR2 are SQVTM and ANQGSEA. CDR3 length equals 13 residues.

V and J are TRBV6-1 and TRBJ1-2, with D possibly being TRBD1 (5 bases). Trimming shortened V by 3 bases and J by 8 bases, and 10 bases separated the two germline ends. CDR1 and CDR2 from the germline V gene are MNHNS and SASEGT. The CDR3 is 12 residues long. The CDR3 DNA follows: TGTGCCAGCAGTGACAGGGTGGGCGGCTACACCTTC. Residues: CASSDRVGGYTF.

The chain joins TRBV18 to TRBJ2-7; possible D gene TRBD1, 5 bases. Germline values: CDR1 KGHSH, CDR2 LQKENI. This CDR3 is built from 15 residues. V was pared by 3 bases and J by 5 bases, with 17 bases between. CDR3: CASSPGRGFWNEQYF. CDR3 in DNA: TGTGCCAGCTCACCTGGAAGGGGCTTCTGGAACGAGCAGTACTTC.

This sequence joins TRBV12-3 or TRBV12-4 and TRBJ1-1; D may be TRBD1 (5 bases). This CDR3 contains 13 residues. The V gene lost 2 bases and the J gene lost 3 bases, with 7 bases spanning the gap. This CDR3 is CASSLKGYTEAFF. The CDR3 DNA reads TGTGCCAGCAGTTTAAAGGGGTACACTGAAGCTTTCTTT.

DNA for the CDR3: TGTGCCAGCAGCTCAGGGGTGCTTAATGAAAAACTGTTTTTT. It encodes CASSSGVLNEKLFF. The chain joins TRBV11-2 to TRBJ1-4, with D tentatively TRBD1 (6 bases). The CDR3 covers 14 residues. Germline V CDR1 and CDR2: SGHAT, FQNNGV. The V end was cut by 4 bases, the J end by 4 bases, with 10 bases between.

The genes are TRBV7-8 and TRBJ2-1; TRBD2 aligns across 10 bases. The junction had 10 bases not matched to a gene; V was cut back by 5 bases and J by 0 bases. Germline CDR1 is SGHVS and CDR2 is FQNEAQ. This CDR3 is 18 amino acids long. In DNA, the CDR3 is TGTGCCAGCAGCCCGAGGCTAGCGGGGGCCAGCTCCTACAATGAGCAGTTCTTC. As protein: CASSPRLAGASSYNEQFF.

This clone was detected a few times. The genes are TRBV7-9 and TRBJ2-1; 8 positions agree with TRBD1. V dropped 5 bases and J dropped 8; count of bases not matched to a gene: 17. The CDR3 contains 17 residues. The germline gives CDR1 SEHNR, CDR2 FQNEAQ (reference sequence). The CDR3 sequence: CASSKLTGVAIKDEQFF. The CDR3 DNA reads TGTGCCAGCAGCAAATTGACAGGGGTAGCGATTAAGGATGAGCAGTTCTTC.

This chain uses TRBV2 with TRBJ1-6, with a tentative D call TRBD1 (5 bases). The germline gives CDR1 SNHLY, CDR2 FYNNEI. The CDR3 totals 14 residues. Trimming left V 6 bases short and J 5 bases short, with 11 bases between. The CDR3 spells CASSVRADNSPLHF. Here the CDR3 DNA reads TGTGCCAGCAGCGTCAGGGCGGATAATTCACCCCTCCACTTT.

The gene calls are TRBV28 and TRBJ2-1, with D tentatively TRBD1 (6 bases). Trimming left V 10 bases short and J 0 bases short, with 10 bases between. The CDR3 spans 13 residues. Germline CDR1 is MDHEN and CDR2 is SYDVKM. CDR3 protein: CATRGDSYNEQFF. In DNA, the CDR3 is TGTGCCACCAGGGGAGACTCCTACAATGAGCAGTTCTTC.

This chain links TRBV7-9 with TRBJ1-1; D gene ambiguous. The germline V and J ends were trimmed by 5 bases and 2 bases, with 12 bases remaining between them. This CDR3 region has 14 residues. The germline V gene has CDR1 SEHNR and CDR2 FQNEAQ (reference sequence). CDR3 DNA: TGTGCCAGCAGCCCCGGACTATTTAACACTGAAGCTTTCTTT. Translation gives CASSPGLFNTEAFF.

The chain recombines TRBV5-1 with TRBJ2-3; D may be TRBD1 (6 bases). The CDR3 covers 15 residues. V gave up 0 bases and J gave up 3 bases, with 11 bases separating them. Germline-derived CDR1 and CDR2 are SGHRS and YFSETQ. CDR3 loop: CASSLVQGPTDTQYF. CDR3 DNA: TGCGCCAGCAGCTTGGTGCAGGGGCCTACAGATACGCAGTATTTT.